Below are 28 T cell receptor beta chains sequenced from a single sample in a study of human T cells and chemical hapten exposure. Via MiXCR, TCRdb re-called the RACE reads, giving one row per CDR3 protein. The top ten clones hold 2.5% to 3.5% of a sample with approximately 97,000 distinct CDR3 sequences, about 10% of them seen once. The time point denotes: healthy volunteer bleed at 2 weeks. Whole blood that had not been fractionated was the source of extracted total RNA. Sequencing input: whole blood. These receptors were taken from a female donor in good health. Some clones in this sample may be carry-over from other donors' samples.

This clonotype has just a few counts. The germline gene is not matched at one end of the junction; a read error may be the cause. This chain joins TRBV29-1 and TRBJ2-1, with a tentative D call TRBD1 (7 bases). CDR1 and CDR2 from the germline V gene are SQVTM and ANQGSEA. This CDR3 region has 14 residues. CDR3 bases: TGCAGCGTGGAAGGACAGGACTACTACAATGAGCAGTTCTTC. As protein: CSVEGQDYYNEQFF.

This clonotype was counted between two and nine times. The CDR3 sequence is CASSFSLPGQGMPEETQYF. CDR3 sequence (DNA): TGTGCCAGCAGTTTTTCCCTTCCGGGACAGGGTATGCCGGAAGAGACCCAGTACTTC. This rearrangement joins TRBV28 to TRBJ2-5; 9 bases align to TRBD1. J was trimmed by 3 bases and V by 3 bases; bases with no gene match: 17. This CDR3 has 19 residues. CDR1 and CDR2 from the germline V gene are MDHEN and SYDVKM.

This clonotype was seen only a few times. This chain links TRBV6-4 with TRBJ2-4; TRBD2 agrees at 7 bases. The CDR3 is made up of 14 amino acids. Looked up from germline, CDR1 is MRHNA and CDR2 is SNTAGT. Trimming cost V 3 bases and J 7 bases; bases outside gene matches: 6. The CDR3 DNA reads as TGTGCCAGCAGTGAGGTACTAGCGAGCAACATTCAGTACTTC. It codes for CASSEVLASNIQYF.

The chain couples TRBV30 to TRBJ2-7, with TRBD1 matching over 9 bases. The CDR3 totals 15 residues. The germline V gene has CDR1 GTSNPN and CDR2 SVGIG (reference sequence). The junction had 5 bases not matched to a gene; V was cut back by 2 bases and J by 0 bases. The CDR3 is CAWSKQGAPSYEQYF. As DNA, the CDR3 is TGTGCCTGGAGTAAACAGGGGGCTCCCTCCTACGAGCAGTACTTC.

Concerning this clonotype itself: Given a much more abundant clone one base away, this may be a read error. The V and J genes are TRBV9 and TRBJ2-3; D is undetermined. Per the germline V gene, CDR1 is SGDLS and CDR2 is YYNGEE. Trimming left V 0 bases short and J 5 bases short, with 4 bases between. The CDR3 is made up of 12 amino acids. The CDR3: CASSVDRDTQYF. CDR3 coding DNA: TGTGCCAGCAGCGTAGACAGAGATACGCAGTATTTT.

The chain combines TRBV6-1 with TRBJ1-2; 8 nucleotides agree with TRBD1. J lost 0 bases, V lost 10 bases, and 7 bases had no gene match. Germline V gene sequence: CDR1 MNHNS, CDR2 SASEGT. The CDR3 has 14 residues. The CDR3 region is CATPDREANYGYTF. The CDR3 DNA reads TGTGCCACCCCGGACAGGGAAGCTAACTATGGCTACACCTTC.

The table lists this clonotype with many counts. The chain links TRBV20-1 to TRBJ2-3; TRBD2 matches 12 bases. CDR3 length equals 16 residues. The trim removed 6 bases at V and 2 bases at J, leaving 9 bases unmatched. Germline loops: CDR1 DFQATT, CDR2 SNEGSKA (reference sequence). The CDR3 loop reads CSARRLAGVYTDTQYF. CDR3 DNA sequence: TGCAGTGCCCGACGACTAGCGGGGGTATACACAGATACGCAGTATTTT.

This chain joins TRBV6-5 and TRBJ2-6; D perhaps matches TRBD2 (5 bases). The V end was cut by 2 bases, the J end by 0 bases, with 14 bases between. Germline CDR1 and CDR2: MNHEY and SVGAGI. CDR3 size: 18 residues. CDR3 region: CASSYLGRTSSGANVLTF. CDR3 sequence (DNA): TGTGCCAGCAGTTACCTCGGCCGAACTAGCTCTGGGGCCAACGTCCTGACTTTC.

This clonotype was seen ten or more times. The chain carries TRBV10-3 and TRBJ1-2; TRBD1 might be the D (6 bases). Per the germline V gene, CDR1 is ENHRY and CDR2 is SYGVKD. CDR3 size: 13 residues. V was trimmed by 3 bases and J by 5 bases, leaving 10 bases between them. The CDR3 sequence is CAISEGQTYGYTF. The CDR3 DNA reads TGTGCCATCAGTGAAGGACAGACTTATGGCTACACCTTC.

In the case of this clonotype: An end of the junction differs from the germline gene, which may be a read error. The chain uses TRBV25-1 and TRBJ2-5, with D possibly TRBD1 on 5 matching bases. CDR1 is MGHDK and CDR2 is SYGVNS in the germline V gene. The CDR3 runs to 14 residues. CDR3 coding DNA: TGTGCCAGCAGCGAATGGGGTCAGGGTGAGACCCAGTACTTC. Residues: CASSEWGQGETQYF. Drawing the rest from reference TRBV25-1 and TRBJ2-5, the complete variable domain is EADIYQTPRYLVIGTGKKITLECSQTMGHDKMYWYQQDPGMELHLIHYSYGVNSTEKGDLSSESTVSRIRTEHFPLTLESARPSHTSQYLCASSEWGQGETQYFGPGTRLLVL.

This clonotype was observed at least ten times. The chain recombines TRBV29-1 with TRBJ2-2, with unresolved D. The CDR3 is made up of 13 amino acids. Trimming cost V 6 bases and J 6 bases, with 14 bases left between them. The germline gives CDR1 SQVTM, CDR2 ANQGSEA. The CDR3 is CSVGKDRAGELFF. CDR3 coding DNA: TGCAGCGTAGGAAAGGACCGCGCCGGGGAGCTGTTTTTT.

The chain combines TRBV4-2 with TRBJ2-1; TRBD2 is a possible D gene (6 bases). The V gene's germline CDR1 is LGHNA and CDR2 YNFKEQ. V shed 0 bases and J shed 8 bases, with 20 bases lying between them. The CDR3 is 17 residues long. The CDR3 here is CASSQDGGASGRDEQFF. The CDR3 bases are TGTGCCAGCAGCCAAGATGGCGGGGCATCGGGGCGAGATGAGCAGTTCTTC.

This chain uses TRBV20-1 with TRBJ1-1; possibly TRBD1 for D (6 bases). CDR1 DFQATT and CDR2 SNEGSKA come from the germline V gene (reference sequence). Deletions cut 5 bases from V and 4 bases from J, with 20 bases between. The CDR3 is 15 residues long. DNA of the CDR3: TGCAGTGCTCAGCTAGGGGGAGGGATTGGCACTGAAGCTTTCTTT. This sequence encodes CSAQLGGGIGTEAFF.

CDR3 DNA sequence: TGTGCCAGCAGTGAATCAAGAGGGAGTACCTATGGCTACACCTTC. It codes for CASSESRGSTYGYTF. The genes are TRBV2 and TRBJ1-2; D gene uncertain. The ends were cut back, 2 bases at V and 4 bases at J, with 14 bases in the middle. The CDR3 contains 15 residues. Per germline, CDR1 SNHLY and CDR2 FYNNEI.

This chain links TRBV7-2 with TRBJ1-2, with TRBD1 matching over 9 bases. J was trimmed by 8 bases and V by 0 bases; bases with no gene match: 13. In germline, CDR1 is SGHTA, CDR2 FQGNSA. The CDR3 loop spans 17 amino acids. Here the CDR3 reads CASSLAPPTGGRLGYTF. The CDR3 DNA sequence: TGTGCCAGCAGCTTAGCACCTCCTACAGGGGGCCGTCTGGGCTACACCTTC. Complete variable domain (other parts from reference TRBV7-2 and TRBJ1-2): GAGVSQSPSNKVTEKGKDVELRCDPISGHTALYWYRQSLGQGLEFLIYFQGNSAPDKSGLPSDRFSAERTGGSVSTLTIQRTQQEDSAVYLCASSLAPPTGGRLGYTFGSGTRLTVV.

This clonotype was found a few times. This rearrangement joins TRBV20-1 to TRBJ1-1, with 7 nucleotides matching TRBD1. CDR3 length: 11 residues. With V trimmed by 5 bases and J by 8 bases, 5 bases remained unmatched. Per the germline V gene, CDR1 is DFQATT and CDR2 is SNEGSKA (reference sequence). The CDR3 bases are TGCAGTGCTGTAAGACAGGGAGAAGCTTTCTTT. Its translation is CSAVRQGEAFF.

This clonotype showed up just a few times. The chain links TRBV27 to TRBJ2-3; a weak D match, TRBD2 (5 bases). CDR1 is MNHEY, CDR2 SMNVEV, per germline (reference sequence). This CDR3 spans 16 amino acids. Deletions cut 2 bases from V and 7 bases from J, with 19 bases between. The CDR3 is CASSLTVAPKFHTQYF. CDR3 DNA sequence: TGTGCCAGCAGTTTAACCGTAGCGCCTAAATTCCATACGCAGTATTTT.

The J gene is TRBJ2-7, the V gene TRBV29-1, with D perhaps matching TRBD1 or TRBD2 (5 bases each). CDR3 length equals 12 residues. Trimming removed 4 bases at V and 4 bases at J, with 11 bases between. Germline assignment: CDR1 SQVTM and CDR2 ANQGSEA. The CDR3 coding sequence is TGCAGCGTTGTTCTGGGGGAATACGAGCAGTACTTC. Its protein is CSVVLGEYEQYF.

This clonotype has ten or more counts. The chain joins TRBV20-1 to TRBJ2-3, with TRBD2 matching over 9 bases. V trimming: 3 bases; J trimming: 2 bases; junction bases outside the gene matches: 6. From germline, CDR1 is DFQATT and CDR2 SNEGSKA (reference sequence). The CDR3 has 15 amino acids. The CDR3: CSARQREDFTDTQYF. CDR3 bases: TGCAGTGCTAGGCAGCGGGAGGACTTCACAGATACGCAGTATTTT.

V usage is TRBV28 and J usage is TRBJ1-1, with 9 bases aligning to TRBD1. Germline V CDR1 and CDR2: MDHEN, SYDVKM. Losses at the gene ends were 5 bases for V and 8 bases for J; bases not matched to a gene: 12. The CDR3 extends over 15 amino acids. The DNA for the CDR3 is TGTGCCAGCAGTGAACCGGGACAGGGTGCTGAAGAAGCTTTCTTT. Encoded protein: CASSEPGQGAEEAFF.

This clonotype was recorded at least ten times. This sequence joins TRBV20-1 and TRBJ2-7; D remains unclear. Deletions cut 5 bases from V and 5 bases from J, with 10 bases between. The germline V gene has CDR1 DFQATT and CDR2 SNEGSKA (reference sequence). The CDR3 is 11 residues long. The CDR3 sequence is CSADSRDEQYF. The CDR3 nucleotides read TGCAGTGCTGATTCCCGAGACGAGCAGTACTTC.

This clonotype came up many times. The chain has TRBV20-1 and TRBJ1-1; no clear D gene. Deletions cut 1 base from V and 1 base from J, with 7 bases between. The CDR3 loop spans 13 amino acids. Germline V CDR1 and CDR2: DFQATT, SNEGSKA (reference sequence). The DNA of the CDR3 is TGCAGTGCTAGAGGGCGGACGAACACTGAAGCTTTCTTT. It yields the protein CSARGRTNTEAFF.

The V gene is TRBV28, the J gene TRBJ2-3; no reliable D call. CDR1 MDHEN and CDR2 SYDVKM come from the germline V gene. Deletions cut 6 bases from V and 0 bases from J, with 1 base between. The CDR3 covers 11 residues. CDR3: CASRSTDTQYF. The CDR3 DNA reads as TGTGCCAGCAGAAGCACAGATACGCAGTATTTT. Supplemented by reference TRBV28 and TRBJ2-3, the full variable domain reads DVKVTQSSRYLVKRTGEKVFLECVQDMDHENMFWYRQDPGLGLRLIYFSYDVKMKEKGDIPEGYSVSREKKERFSLILESASTNQTSMYLCASRSTDTQYFGPGTRLTVL.

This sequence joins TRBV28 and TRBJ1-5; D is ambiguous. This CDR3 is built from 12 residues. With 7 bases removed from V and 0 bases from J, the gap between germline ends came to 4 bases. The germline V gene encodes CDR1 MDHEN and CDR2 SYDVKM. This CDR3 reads CASTGSNQPQHF. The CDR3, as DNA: TGTGCCAGCACAGGTAGCAATCAGCCCCAGCATTTT.

The CDR3 reads CSVEVGGRGYTF. CDR3 in DNA: TGCAGCGTTGAAGTCGGAGGGCGAGGCTACACCTTC. This chain joins TRBV29-1 and TRBJ1-2, with unresolved D. CDR3 size: 12 residues. From germline, CDR1 is SQVTM and CDR2 ANQGSEA. Trimming pared 1 base from V and 8 bases from J, leaving 11 bases between.

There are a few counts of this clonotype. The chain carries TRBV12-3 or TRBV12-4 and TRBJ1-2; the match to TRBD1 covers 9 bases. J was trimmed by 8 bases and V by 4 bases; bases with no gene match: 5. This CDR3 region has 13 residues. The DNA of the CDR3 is TGTGCCAGCAGTTCTACAGGGGGCTCGGGCTACACCTTC. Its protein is CASSSTGGSGYTF.

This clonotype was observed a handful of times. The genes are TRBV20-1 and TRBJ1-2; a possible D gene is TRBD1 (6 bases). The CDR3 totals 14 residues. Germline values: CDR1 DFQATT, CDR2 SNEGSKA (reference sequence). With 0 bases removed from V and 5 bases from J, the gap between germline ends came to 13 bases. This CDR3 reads CSAREPGGGYGYTF. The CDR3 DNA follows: TGCAGTGCTAGAGAACCCGGGGGCGGATATGGCTACACCTTC.

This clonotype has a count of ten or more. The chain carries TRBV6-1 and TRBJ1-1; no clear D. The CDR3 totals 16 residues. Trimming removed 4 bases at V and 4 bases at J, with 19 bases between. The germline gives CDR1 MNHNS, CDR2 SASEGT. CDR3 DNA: TGTGCCAGCAGTGGAGAGGGAAGGGAGGGCGGCACTGAAGCTTTCTTT. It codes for CASSGEGREGGTEAFF.